A single sample gave rise to the 15 T cell receptor beta chains below, sequenced in a study of blood T cells in healthy people across ages. Primed by a sample-barcoded 5' primer and a J-beta primer mix, a second PCR proceeded for about 6 to 12 cycles. In TCRdb, the 5' RACE reads were re-called with MiXCR into one record per CDR3 protein. The sample carries about 1.7 million distinct CDR3 sequences, roughly 27% recorded once. Input material: blood. These receptors were collected from a woman in her 30s in good health.

Only a few counts were recorded for this clonotype. V and J are TRBV20-1 and TRBJ2-3, with TRBD1 as a possible D gene (5 bases). Trimming removed 2 bases from V and 6 bases from J, with 12 bases in between. The CDR3 extends over 13 amino acids. From germline, CDR1 is DFQATT and CDR2 SNEGSKA (reference sequence). CDR3 nucleotide sequence: TGCAGTGCTAGACAGGGCTACACGGATACGCAGTATTTT. Its translation: CSARQGYTDTQYF.

There are a few counts of this clonotype. The chain has TRBV20-1 and TRBJ2-1; perhaps TRBD2 as D (6 bases). V lost 0 bases, J lost 8 bases, and 17 bases lay in between. Per germline, CDR1 DFQATT and CDR2 SNEGSKA (reference sequence). CDR3 length equals 15 residues. The CDR3 region has the DNA TGCAGTGCTAGAGATCCCAGGGAGGCCGGAGATGAGCAGTTCTTC. It yields the protein CSARDPREAGDEQFF.

The rearrangement joins TRBV12-3 or TRBV12-4 to TRBJ2-1, with a possible D match to TRBD2 (5 bases). The J call may be incorrect, as the DNA end agrees better with TRBJ2-7. This CDR3 spans 18 amino acids. Here the CDR3 DNA reads TGTGCCAGCAGTTTAGCGCGGCAGTGGGAGAGCTCCTACAATGAGCAGTACTTC. Protein product: CASSLARQWESSYNEQYF.

V is TRBV7-2 and J is TRBJ2-1, with D maybe TRBD2 (5 bases). The CDR3 contains 15 residues. Trimming removed 5 bases at V and 0 bases at J, with 11 bases between. Germline assignment: CDR1 SGHTA and CDR2 FQGNSA. The CDR3 DNA follows: TGTGCCAGCAGCCGGCAGCGGAGCTCCTACAATGAGCAGTTCTTC. Its protein is CASSRQRSSYNEQFF.

This clonotype was seen only a few times. J is TRBJ2-4 and V is TRBV18; TRBD2 aligns across 12 bases. CDR1 is KGHSH, CDR2 LQKENI, per germline. V gave up 2 bases and J gave up 4 bases; unmatched junction bases: 6. The CDR3 is 17 amino acids. In DNA, the CDR3 is TGTGCCAGCTCACCAATGACTAGCGGGAGCGGTAAAAACATTCAGTACTTC. This sequence encodes CASSPMTSGSGKNIQYF. Complete variable domain (other parts from reference TRBV18 and TRBJ2-4): NAGVMQNPRHLVRRRGQEARLRCSPMKGHSHVYWYRQLPEEGLKFMVYLQKENIIDESGMPKERFSAEFPKEGPSILRIQQVVRGDSAAYFCASSPMTSGSGKNIQYFGAGTRLSVL.

On this clonotype itself: Germline and junction disagree at one end, which may indicate a read error. This sequence joins TRBV5-1 and TRBJ2-5, with D uncertain. The length of the CDR3 is 13 residues. Germline loops: CDR1 SGHRS, CDR2 YFSETQ. The CDR3 DNA is TGCGCCAGCGGCTTGCCGCTACAAGAGACCCAGTACTTC. Amino acid sequence: CASGLPLQETQYF.

A note on this clonotype: Possible read error: a much larger clone is one base away. The chain has TRBV29-1 and TRBJ2-7; 7 bases line up with TRBD2. The CDR3 consists of 16 residues. Losses at the gene ends were 1 base for V and 7 bases for J; bases not matched to a gene: 16. The germline V gene has CDR1 SQVTM and CDR2 ANQGSEA. In nucleotides, the CDR3 is TGCAGCGTTGAAGGCGAGGGAGGGACCGACGTCAATGAGCAGTACTTC. As protein: CSVEGEGGTDVNEQYF.

This clonotype was picked up a small number of times. The genes are TRBV12-5 and TRBJ1-1; D is possibly TRBD1 (5 bases). The CDR3 is 14 amino acids. The V end was cut by 5 bases, the J end by 4 bases, with 14 bases between. Germline V lookup: CDR1 LGHNT, CDR2 FRNRAP. The CDR3 loop reads CASGLGTYSTEAFF. The CDR3 DNA follows: TGTGCTAGTGGTCTGGGGACTTATTCCACTGAAGCTTTCTTT.

This sequence joins TRBV12-3 or TRBV12-4 and TRBJ1-4; tentative D call: TRBD1 (6 bases). The CDR3 spans 14 residues. Trimming left V 6 bases short and J 6 bases short, with 14 bases between. In nucleotides, the CDR3 is TGTGCCAGCAGATTGGACAGATACTATGAAAAACTGTTTTTT. Translating gives CASRLDRYYEKLFF.

About this clonotype: It may be a read error: a sequence one base away is much more abundant. V and J are TRBV12-3 or TRBV12-4 and TRBJ2-2; D not resolved. The CDR3 extends over 11 amino acids. V lost 7 bases and J 4 bases, leaving 4 bases between the germline ends. The CDR3 protein is CASTITGELFF. The CDR3 DNA reads as TGTGCCAGCACCATCACCGGGGAGCTGTTTTTT.

The rearrangement links TRBV4-1 to TRBJ2-7, with 12 bases fitting TRBD2. Trimming removed 2 bases from V and 5 bases from J; junction bases left unmatched: 7. The germline V gene has CDR1 MGHRA and CDR2 YSYEKL. This CDR3 has 16 amino acids. The CDR3 nucleotides are TGCGCCAGCAGCCAAAGGCTAGCGGGGGGGCTAAACGAGCAGTACTTC. Residues: CASSQRLAGGLNEQYF.

Ten or more counts support this clonotype. Since a much larger clone is just one base distant, this may be a read error. The rearrangement joins TRBV20-1 to TRBJ1-2, with D uncertain. Trimming stripped 0 bases from V and 4 bases from J, with 12 bases between. The CDR3 loop spans 14 amino acids. The germline CDR1 and CDR2 sequences are DFQATT and SNEGSKA (reference sequence). The CDR3 DNA sequence: TGCAGTGCTAGAGATAGGCGGCTGTTCTATGGCTACACCTTC. Translation gives CSARDRRLFYGYTF.

The chain couples TRBV20-1 to TRBJ2-3; tentatively, D is TRBD2 (5 bases). Germline V gene sequence: CDR1 DFQATT, CDR2 SNEGSKA (reference sequence). Trimming cost V 1 base and J 2 bases, with 13 bases left between them. This CDR3 contains 15 residues. CDR3 sequence: CSARGRSGSTDTQYF. Here the CDR3 DNA reads TGCAGTGCTAGAGGCCGCTCGGGGTCCACAGATACGCAGTATTTT.

The V and J genes are TRBV7-2 and TRBJ2-1, with D maybe TRBD2 (5 bases). Germline V lookup: CDR1 SGHTA, CDR2 FQGNSA. The CDR3 runs to 15 residues. Trimming cost V 1 base and J 10 bases, with 17 bases left between them. CDR3 in DNA: TGTGCCAGCAGCTTAGACTGGACTTGGGGTAGGGAGCAGTTCTTC. It specifies CASSLDWTWGREQFF.

This clonotype was recorded at least ten times. The J gene is TRBJ1-4, the V gene TRBV6-6; D remains unclear. There are 14 residues in the CDR3. Trimming removed 2 bases from V and 0 bases from J, with 4 bases in between. The V gene's germline CDR1 is MNHNY and CDR2 SVGAGI (reference sequence). CDR3 residues: CASSYQSTNEKLFF. As DNA, the CDR3 is TGTGCCAGCAGTTACCAGTCAACTAATGAAAAACTGTTTTTT.